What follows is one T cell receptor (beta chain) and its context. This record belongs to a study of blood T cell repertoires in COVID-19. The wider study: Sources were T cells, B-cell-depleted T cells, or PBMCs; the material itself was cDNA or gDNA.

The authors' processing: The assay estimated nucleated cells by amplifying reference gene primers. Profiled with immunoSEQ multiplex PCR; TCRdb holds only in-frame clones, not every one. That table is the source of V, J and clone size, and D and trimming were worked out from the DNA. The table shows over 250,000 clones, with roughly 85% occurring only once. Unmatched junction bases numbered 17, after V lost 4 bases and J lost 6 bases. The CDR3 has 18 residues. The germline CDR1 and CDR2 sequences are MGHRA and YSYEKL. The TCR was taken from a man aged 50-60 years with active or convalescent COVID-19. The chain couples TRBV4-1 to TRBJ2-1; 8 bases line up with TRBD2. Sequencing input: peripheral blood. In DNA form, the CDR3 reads TGCGCCAGCAGCCTCTATGGAGCGGCGGGGCGGGAGGCCAATGAGCAGTTCTTC. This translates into CASSLYGAAGREANEQFF.